The clone carrying this TCR beta chain was detected only once. No antigen is known for it. Specified treatment: roughly 19 received Ad26.COV2.S at low or high dose, single or two shots; about 5 received placebo; per-sample allocation not given. All samples were drawn on day 63, counting from the first vaccine or placebo injection. The data were obtained in a study of Ad26.COV2.S vaccination and SARS-CoV-2 variants. The germline gives CDR1 SQVTM, CDR2 ANQGSEA. Germline trimming cut 4 bases from V and 5 bases from J; bases unmatched to any gene: 5. This CDR3 is 13 amino acids long. Repertoires were generated with immunoSEQ multiplex PCR, while TCRdb's copy carries only in-frame clones and drops some. This table holds a few hundred thousand clones, roughly 90% found once. Regarding the study as a whole: Recipients given vaccine exceeded placebo recipients in spike-specific TCR breadth.

Sample: peripheral blood, taken in a trial of Ad26.COV2.S vaccine versus placebo. The TCR sequence derives from a person aged 18-65 years who received the Ad26.COV2.S COVID-19 vaccine or a placebo. The chain combines TRBV29-1 with TRBJ2-5; 9 bases are a match to TRBD1. Written as DNA, the CDR3 is TGCAGCGTTGTACAGGGGGCGCGTGAGACCCAGTACTTC. Its translation is CSVVQGARETQYF.